The clone carrying this TCR beta chain was seen more than once but under ten times. The sample comes from a study of T cells after yellow fever vaccination. From germline, CDR1 is MNHNY and CDR2 SVGAGI (reference sequence). V trimming: 4 bases; J trimming: 6 bases; junction bases outside the gene matches: 7. The CDR3 contains 14 residues. MiXCR, run by TCRdb on the 5' RACE reads, gives a single entry per CDR3 protein. The sample has some 320,000 distinct CDR3 sequences; about 4% are singletons. The material was PBMCs, obtained 5 days after the yellow fever booster vaccination. The chain combines TRBV6-6 with TRBJ2-7, with 9 nucleotides matching TRBD1. The receptor's source is a young man who received the YFV17D yellow fever vaccine. The CDR3 is CASSLISGQGEQYV. As DNA, the CDR3 is TGTGCCAGCAGTTTGATATCGGGACAGGGCGAGCAGTACGTC.